This T cell receptor beta chain was documented in a study of blood T cell repertoires in COVID-19. This CDR3 spans 16 amino acids. Per the germline V gene, CDR1 is LNHNV and CDR2 is YYDKDF (reference sequence). The V end was cut by 4 bases, the J end by 7 bases, with 22 bases between. Produced via immunoSEQ multiplex PCR; TCRdb's table is partial and in-frame only. Of about 200,000 clones in the sample, over 75% were seen once. The clonotype originates from a man aged 50 to 60 with COVID-19, enrolled during active disease. The rearrangement uses TRBV15 and TRBJ1-2, with D perhaps matching TRBD1 (6 bases). The specimen was peripheral blood. CDR3: CATSTPGRAGVAGYTF. In nucleotides, the CDR3 is TGTGCCACCAGCACTCCCGGGCGGGCAGGGGTGGCTGGCTACACCTTC.